The 15 T cell receptor beta chains listed next were all sequenced from one sample in a study of T-cell memory formation after mild COVID-19. A single record per CDR3 protein comes from TCRdb applying MiXCR to the 5' RACE reads. The sample consists of under 200,000 distinct CDR3 sequences, 25% to 40% of them appearing once. The sample comprised PBMCs or a T cell subset sorted from them (not recorded which). These receptors originate from an adult woman who had mild COVID-19 (a few samples of this study predate the infection). Cell type and time point are not known.

The chain links TRBV7-6 to TRBJ1-4; D is ambiguous. CDR1 SGHVS and CDR2 FNYEAQ come from the germline V gene. CDR3 length: 13 residues. Deletions cut 9 bases from V and 0 bases from J, with 8 bases between. The CDR3 region is CASSLATNEKLFF. CDR3 bases: TGTGCCAGTTCTCTCGCAACTAATGAAAAACTGTTTTTT. Based on the CDR3 plus reference TRBV7-6 and TRBJ1-4, the full variable domain is GAGVSQSPRYKVTKRGQDVALRCDPISGHVSLYWYRQALGQGPEFLTYFNYEAQQDKSGLPNDRFSAERPEGSISTLTIQRTEQRDSAMYRCASSLATNEKLFFGSGTQLSVL.

The table lists this clonotype with a few counts. The chain links TRBV29-1 to TRBJ1-1; D perhaps matches TRBD1 (6 bases). Trimming took off 5 bases at V and 5 bases at J, with 15 bases between the two ends. Germline V gives CDR1 SQVTM, CDR2 ANQGSEA. The CDR3 contains 13 residues. The DNA for the CDR3 is TGCAGCGTTCGGGACACCGGGGGGACTGAAGCTTTCTTT. Amino acids: CSVRDTGGTEAFF.

The V gene is TRBV5-5, the J gene TRBJ2-2; 8 nucleotides agree with TRBD1. CDR1 and CDR2 (germline): SGHKS, YYEKEE (reference sequence). The length of the CDR3 is 15 residues. V was clipped by 5 bases and J by 5 bases; unmatched bases: 8. CDR3 in amino acids: CASRGNRGATGELFF. In DNA form, the CDR3 reads TGTGCCAGCAGGGGTAACAGGGGGGCGACCGGGGAGCTGTTTTTT.

The gene calls are TRBV9 and TRBJ2-5; perhaps D is TRBD1 or TRBD2 (7 bases each). Germline values: CDR1 SGDLS, CDR2 YYNGEE. Trimming removed 4 bases from V and 4 bases from J, with 17 bases in between. This CDR3 comprises 15 residues. The chain's CDR3 is CASSPQGGGRETQYF. The CDR3 DNA sequence: TGTGCCAGCAGCCCCCAGGGGGGGGGGAGAGAGACCCAGTACTTC.

The V call is TRBV20-1, the J call TRBJ1-4; D uncertain. V lost 0 bases to trimming and J lost 8 bases, with 10 bases between them. The CDR3 extends over 13 amino acids. Germline V gene sequence: CDR1 DFQATT, CDR2 SNEGSKA (reference sequence). For the CDR3, the DNA is TGCAGTGCTAGAGAGGGAGTTACGGAAAAACTGTTTTTT. Translation: CSAREGVTEKLFF.

In regard to this clonotype: At one of its ends the junction is not consistent with the germline gene, which may arise from a read error. This chain uses TRBV24-1 with TRBJ2-2; no clear D. This CDR3 contains 16 residues. Germline V gives CDR1 KGHDR, CDR2 SFDVKD. CDR3 sequence: CATSEVEVWNTGQLFF. As DNA, the CDR3 is TGTGCCACCAGTGAGGTTGAGGTCTGGAACACCGGGCAGCTGTTTTTT.

This clonotype appeared a few times. The chain joins TRBV15 to TRBJ2-3; D gene unclear. Trimming pared 5 bases from V and 0 bases from J, leaving 12 bases between. The CDR3 contains 15 residues. The germline CDR1 and CDR2 sequences are LNHNV and YYDKDF (reference sequence). The CDR3 sequence is CATSPLGPSTDTQYF. In DNA, the CDR3 is TGTGCCACCAGCCCCCTAGGACCGAGCACAGATACGCAGTATTTT.

This clonotype was observed a few times. The chain combines TRBV7-6 with TRBJ2-1; tentatively, D is TRBD2 (5 bases). CDR3 length: 13 amino acids. Trimming took off 4 bases at V and 6 bases at J, with 10 bases between the two ends. Looked up from germline, CDR1 is SGHVS and CDR2 is FNYEAQ. CDR3 sequence reads: CASSSTRGNEQFF. The CDR3, as DNA: TGTGCCAGCAGCTCCACTAGAGGCAATGAGCAGTTCTTC.

This clonotype was seen a few times. This chain uses TRBV29-1 with TRBJ1-4; D possibly corresponds to TRBD1 (6 bases). The V and J ends lost 3 bases and 8 bases respectively, with 13 bases between them. Germline values: CDR1 SQVTM, CDR2 ANQGSEA. The CDR3 has 13 residues. This chain's CDR3 is CSVEGGGGEKLFF. Here the CDR3 DNA reads TGCAGCGTTGAGGGCGGGGGCGGAGAAAAACTGTTTTTT.

The chain joins TRBV5-6 to TRBJ2-1, with 7 bases matching TRBD1. CDR3 size: 15 residues. After removal of 1 base from V and 0 bases from J, the junction contained 1 base not matched to a gene. Germline CDR1 and CDR2: SGHDT and YYEEEE. CDR3 sequence reads: CASSLPGGSYNEQFF. CDR3 in DNA: TGTGCCAGCAGCTTGCCAGGGGGCTCCTACAATGAGCAGTTCTTC.

The chain recombines TRBV7-2 with TRBJ2-7; 7 bases agree with TRBD2. V shed 5 bases, J shed 2 bases, and the junction held 12 bases outside the gene matches. Germline V gene data show CDR1 as SGHTA and CDR2 as FQGNSA. This CDR3 comprises 16 residues. CDR3 in DNA: TGTGCCAGCAGCCCCCGCGGGAGTGGGGGAGCCTACGAGCAGTACTTC. It codes for CASSPRGSGGAYEQYF. The variable domain in full, completed from reference TRBV7-2 and TRBJ2-7, reads GAGVSQSPSNKVTEKGKDVELRCDPISGHTALYWYRQSLGQGLEFLIYFQGNSAPDKSGLPSDRFSAERTGGSVSTLTIQRTQQEDSAVYLCASSPRGSGGAYEQYFGPGTRLTVT.

V is TRBV4-2 and J is TRBJ2-7; tentative D call: TRBD1 (5 bases). Between the trimmed V and J ends, which lost 1 base and 1 base, there was a span of 8 bases. Germline loops: CDR1 LGHNA, CDR2 YNFKEQ. The CDR3 runs 14 residues. Here the CDR3 reads CASSQGYRSYEQYF. DNA for the CDR3: TGTGCCAGCAGCCAAGGATACAGGTCCTACGAGCAGTACTTC.

This chain joins TRBV12-3 or TRBV12-4 and TRBJ1-4; D is unresolved. Trimming removed 6 bases from V and 5 bases from J, with 10 bases in between. The CDR3 runs to 13 residues. CDR3 protein: CASSKMENEKLFF. The CDR3 DNA follows: TGTGCCAGCAGCAAAATGGAGAATGAAAAACTGTTTTTT.

The sample holds a few counts of this clonotype. The CDR3 spells CASRHSTTSGRPPWPPGELFF. The CDR3 DNA reads as TGTGCCAGCAGACATTCAACGACTAGCGGGAGGCCCCCCTGGCCCCCCGGGGAGCTGTTTTTT. V usage is TRBV7-9 and J usage is TRBJ2-2; 13 bases map to TRBD2. With V trimmed by 6 bases and J by 6 bases, 22 bases remained unmatched. Germline V gene lookup returns CDR1 SEHNR and CDR2 FQNEAQ (reference sequence). This CDR3 contains 21 residues.

The chain joins TRBV9 to TRBJ1-5; TRBD1 agrees at 7 bases. V lost 3 bases and J lost 4; bases outside the gene matches: 10. The CDR3 sequence is 16 residues long. Germline CDR1 SGDLS, CDR2 YYNGEE. CDR3 coding DNA: TGTGCCAGCAGCGCCGGGGGGGACAGCCGGAATCAGCCCCAGCATTTT. It is translated as CASSAGGDSRNQPQHF.